Shown below are 25 T cell receptor beta chains from a single sample sequenced in a study of T cells in Graves' hyperthyroidism and ophthalmopathy (dated by TCRdb to about 2019). The method was multiplex PCR. The sequencing machine was an Illumina HiSeq 2000. TCR beta CDR3 regions were amplified from RNA transcripts. For the first round of RT-PCR on the TCR CDR3, the HTBI primer set was used together with the Qiagen OneStep RT-PCR kit. In TCRdb, the public reads were trimmed at Q25 with fastp and aligned with MiXCR, with productive beta chains retained. When rows share a CDR3 protein, they turn into one entry using the most common DNA and genes. In this sample the table shows more than 50,000 distinct CDR3 sequences, just under 50% of which occur a single time. The ten largest clones represent 9.5% to 15% of the sample. The sample taken for sequencing was blood. The receptor set was obtained from a woman under 40 with Graves' ophthalmopathy.

This clonotype was recorded only once. The V gene is TRBV6-5, the J gene TRBJ1-6; possible D gene TRBD1, 5 bases. Germline V gene lookup returns CDR1 MNHEY and CDR2 SVGAGI. The CDR3 runs 17 residues. Trimming cost V 6 bases and J 0 bases, with 15 bases left between them. The CDR3 sequence is CASRERQISSYNSPLHF. The CDR3 DNA is TGTGCCAGCAGGGAAAGACAGATTAGCTCCTATAATTCACCCCTCCACTTT.

The chain uses TRBV28 and TRBJ1-1; D gene ambiguous. This CDR3 has 14 residues. Trimming took off 3 bases at V and 3 bases at J, with 11 bases between the two ends. Looked up from germline, CDR1 is MDHEN and CDR2 is SYDVKM. In nucleotides, the CDR3 is TGTGCCAGCAGTTTTGCCAGGCGATACACTGAAGCTTTCTTT. Protein product: CASSFARRYTEAFF.

Notes on this clonotype: One end of the junction varies from germline; a read error may be responsible. The J gene is TRBJ2-7, the V gene TRBV20-1; no definite D call. The CDR3 spans 14 residues. Looked up from germline, CDR1 is DFQATT and CDR2 is SNEGSKA (reference sequence). This CDR3 is CSAREGFPNYEQYF. The CDR3 region has the DNA TGCAGTGCCAGAGAAGGGTTCCCCAACTACGAGCAGTACTTC.

This clonotype was recorded only once. This rearrangement joins TRBV27 to TRBJ2-7, with a weak D call TRBD1 (6 bases). Trimming cost V 3 bases and J 2 bases, with 11 bases left between them. The CDR3 extends over 14 amino acids. The germline V gene encodes CDR1 MNHEY and CDR2 SMNVEV (reference sequence). The CDR3 DNA follows: TGTGCCAGCAGTTTGGGGGACACGACCTACGAGCAGTACTTC. As protein: CASSLGDTTYEQYF.

This clonotype was seen repeatedly, ten times or more. This rearrangement joins TRBV6-5 to TRBJ1-1; no reliable D call. The V gene lost 0 bases and the J gene lost 4 bases, with 9 bases spanning the gap. The CDR3 has 14 amino acids. The germline CDR1 and CDR2 sequences are MNHEY and SVGAGI. CDR3 amino acids: CASSYSVGGTEAFF. The CDR3 coding sequence is TGTGCCAGCAGTTACTCAGTAGGTGGCACTGAAGCTTTCTTT.

Worth noting for this clonotype: This CDR3 fails to terminate in the conserved phenylalanine or tryptophan, so it likely reflects a read error. The J gene is TRBJ1-5, the V gene TRBV20-1; TRBD1 is a possible D gene (5 bases). The V and J ends lost 0 bases and 5 bases respectively, with 14 bases between them. Germline values: CDR1 DFQATT, CDR2 SNEGSKA (reference sequence). This CDR3 is 15 amino acids long. CDR3 sequence: CSARDLDSGYQPQHV. The CDR3 DNA reads TGCAGTGCTAGAGATCTTGACTCAGGGTATCAGCCCCAGCATGTT.

This clonotype was seen ten or more times. This chain connects TRBV12-3 or TRBV12-4 to TRBJ2-6, with 14 bases fitting TRBD2. CDR3 length: 18 amino acids. The V segment lost 1 base and the J segment 4 bases; nucleotides outside the gene matches: 3. The CDR3 DNA reads TGTGCCAGCAGTTTAGGACTAGCGGGAGGGCTCGGGGCCAACGTCCTGACTTTC. Translated: CASSLGLAGGLGANVLTF.

This sequence joins TRBV13 and TRBJ1-2; D unclear. Trimming left V 4 bases short and J 4 bases short, with 16 bases between. From germline, CDR1 is PRHDT and CDR2 FYEKMQ (reference sequence). The CDR3 spans 15 residues. DNA for the CDR3: TGTGCCAGCAGCTCCCTCGCCGGATTAAGCTATGGCTACACCTTC. Amino acids: CASSSLAGLSYGYTF.

This clonotype was seen ten or more times. A single base separates this from a much larger clone, so it may be a read error. The rearrangement uses TRBV10-1 and TRBJ2-2; no clear D gene. V was cut by 9 bases and J by 8 bases, with 16 bases left in between. Germline lookup yields CDR1 WNHNN and CDR2 SYGVQD (reference sequence). The CDR3 sequence is 13 residues long. CDR3 region: CASPGQKVGELFF. DNA of the CDR3: TGCGCCAGTCCGGGCCAAAAAGTGGGGGAGCTGTTTTTT.

Concerning this clonotype: This is likely a read error, given that the CDR3 carries no conserved phenylalanine or tryptophan at its end. No DNA is shown, since the ends of the CDR3 on it are uncertain; the CDR3 is the one TCRdb lists. The chain combines TRBV7-9 with TRBJ2-1; the table's D call, TRBD2, has no DNA check behind it. Germline CDR1 reads SEHNR; CDR2 reads FQNEAQ (reference sequence). Termini included, the CDR3 measures 10 amino acids. The CDR3 spells CASSLLQRTS.

This clonotype was seen more than once but under ten times. The genes are TRBV30 and TRBJ1-6; possibly TRBD1 for D (5 bases). Between the trimmed V and J ends, which lost 3 bases and 4 bases, there was a span of 16 bases. Germline V lookup: CDR1 GTSNPN, CDR2 SVGIG (reference sequence). The CDR3 has 16 residues. The chain's CDR3 is CAWRRQRSIYNSPLHF. The CDR3 DNA sequence: TGTGCCTGGAGGCGACAGCGATCGATTTATAATTCACCCCTCCACTTT.

To note about this clonotype: Likely a read error: the CDR3 ends without its conserved phenylalanine or tryptophan. The chain uses TRBV5-1 and TRBJ2-2; 7 bases are shared with TRBD1. Trimming cost V 0 bases and J 6 bases; bases outside gene matches: 8. CDR1 is SGHRS, CDR2 YFSETQ, per germline. This CDR3 has 16 residues. CDR3 amino acids: CASSLAPGGRAGELFY. The CDR3 DNA reads as TGCGCCAGCAGCTTGGCCCCAGGGGGTCGCGCCGGGGAGCTGTTTTAT.

Of note for this clonotype: A read error is possible here, since a much larger clone lies one base away. The rearrangement joins TRBV28 to TRBJ2-1; D remains unclear. V lost 8 bases and J 5 bases, leaving 19 bases between the germline ends. CDR1 and CDR2 from the germline V gene are MDHEN and SYDVKM. This CDR3 is built from 15 residues. The DNA of the CDR3 is TGTGCCAGCGCTCCCCCGGACGATGGCGACAATGAGCAGTTCTTC. This sequence encodes CASAPPDDGDNEQFF.

In its sample, this clonotype is medium-sized. V usage is TRBV7-6 and J usage is TRBJ1-6; D is unclear. Germline values: CDR1 SGHVS, CDR2 FNYEAQ. Trimming cost V 1 base and J 6 bases, with 4 bases left between them. The CDR3 sequence is 13 residues long. The DNA of the CDR3 is TGTGCCAGCAGCTTAGGTGGTAATTCACCCCTCCACTTT. Translated: CASSLGGNSPLHF.

The V call is TRBV19, the J call TRBJ2-3; D perhaps matches TRBD2 (6 bases). Germline V gene sequence: CDR1 LNHDA, CDR2 SQIVND (reference sequence). Trimming cost V 5 bases and J 3 bases, with 12 bases left between them. This CDR3 spans 14 amino acids. CDR3 region: CASSPGLKTDTQYF. CDR3 in DNA: TGTGCCAGTAGTCCGGGACTGAAAACAGATACGCAGTATTTT.

This clonotype was seen ten or more times. The chain uses TRBV7-9 and TRBJ1-5; 11 positions match TRBD1. V gave up 7 bases and J gave up 6 bases; unmatched junction bases: 14. Germline lookup yields CDR1 SEHNR and CDR2 FQNEAQ (reference sequence). The CDR3 length is 17 residues. In nucleotides, the CDR3 is TGTGCCAGCATCCTAAAACTGGCGGGACAGGGGGTTCAGCCCCAGCATTTT. It yields the protein CASILKLAGQGVQPQHF. The full variable domain, completed using reference TRBV7-9 and TRBJ1-5, is DTGVSQNPRHKITKRGQNVTFRCDPISEHNRLYWYRQTLGQGPEFLTYFQNEAQLEKSRLLSDRFSAERPKGSFSTLEIQRTEQGDSAMYLCASILKLAGQGVQPQHFGDGTRLSIL.

The chain joins TRBV18 to TRBJ2-3; D might be TRBD2 (6 bases). CDR3 length: 16 residues. The germline V and J ends were trimmed by 5 bases and 2 bases, with 17 bases remaining between them. Germline V gene lookup returns CDR1 KGHSH and CDR2 LQKENI. In nucleotides, the CDR3 is TGTGCCAGCTCAAGAACCGGGACGGGAGTCACAGATACGCAGTATTTT. Its protein is CASSRTGTGVTDTQYF.

This clonotype was observed many times. The chain employs TRBV10-3 and TRBJ1-1; no firm D call. CDR1 is ENHRY, CDR2 SYGVKD, per germline. V was pared by 10 bases and J by 8 bases, with 14 bases between. CDR3 size: 11 residues. The CDR3 spells CATTGSTEAFF. The CDR3 DNA follows: TGTGCCACGACCGGCAGCACAGAAGCTTTCTTT.

This clonotype was picked up many times. A clone one base away is much larger, so this may be a read error. The CDR3 carries no conserved terminal phenylalanine or tryptophan, so it likely arises from a read error. The V and J genes are TRBV2 and TRBJ2-3, with TRBD2 matching over 12 bases. Germline values: CDR1 SNHLY, CDR2 FYNNEI. The CDR3 is 17 amino acids. The trim removed 4 bases at V and 2 bases at J, leaving 7 bases unmatched. The CDR3 DNA is TGTGCCAGCAGTGGGCCGGGACTAGCGGGTGTCACAGATACGCAGTATTCT. Its protein is CASSGPGLAGVTDTQYS.

In this sample, this clonotype turned up many times. The chain employs TRBV28 and TRBJ1-5; D not certain. CDR3 length: 12 residues. Trimming removed 8 bases from V and 5 bases from J, with 10 bases in between. Germline V gene data show CDR1 as MDHEN and CDR2 as SYDVKM. CDR3 nucleotide sequence: TGTGCCAGCCGTTGGAGCTATCAGCCCCAGCATTTT. Protein: CASRWSYQPQHF.

For this clonotype: The CDR3 carries no conserved terminal phenylalanine or tryptophan, so it likely arises from a read error. V usage is TRBV9 and J usage is TRBJ2-5; perhaps D is TRBD1 or TRBD2 (5 bases each). Germline loops: CDR1 SGDLS, CDR2 YYNGEE. This CDR3 has 14 residues. V dropped 3 bases and J dropped 0 bases, with 9 bases sitting between them. The chain's CDR3 is CASSAGTDQETQYV. DNA for the CDR3: TGTGCCAGCAGCGCCGGGACGGACCAAGAGACCCAGTACGTC.

This clonotype was detected many times. V and J are TRBV11-2 and TRBJ2-3; D gene unclear. CDR1 and CDR2 (germline): SGHAT, FQNNGV. V lost 1 base to trimming and J lost 2 bases, with 4 bases between them. This CDR3 comprises 13 residues. The DNA of the CDR3 is TGTGCCAGCAGCTTAGCTCACACAGATACGCAGTATTTT. Its protein is CASSLAHTDTQYF.

This clonotype has ten or more counts. J is TRBJ1-4 and V is TRBV7-9, with a tentative D call TRBD1 (5 bases). The CDR3 length is 12 residues. Germline lookup yields CDR1 SEHNR and CDR2 FQNEAQ (reference sequence). With 5 bases removed from V and 8 bases from J, the gap between germline ends came to 9 bases. CDR3 sequence reads: CASSVRGEKLFF. The CDR3 DNA follows: TGTGCCAGCAGCGTTAGGGGCGAAAAACTGTTTTTT. Variable domain in full (rest from reference TRBV7-9 and TRBJ1-4): DTGVSQNPRHKITKRGQNVTFRCDPISEHNRLYWYRQTLGQGPEFLTYFQNEAQLEKSRLLSDRFSAERPKGSFSTLEIQRTEQGDSAMYLCASSVRGEKLFFGSGTQLSVL.

This clonotype was found many times. The chain employs TRBV6-5 and TRBJ1-5; TRBD1 might be the D (5 bases). V dropped 6 bases and J dropped 5 bases, with 17 bases sitting between them. The germline CDR1 and CDR2 sequences are MNHEY and SVGAGI. The CDR3 contains 15 residues. Here the CDR3 DNA reads TGTGCCAGCAGCAAGGAGGGGATGGGTCATCAGCCCCAGCATTTT. Translating gives CASSKEGMGHQPQHF.

The chain links TRBV5-1 to TRBJ2-7; perhaps TRBD2 as D (6 bases). The germline V and J ends were trimmed by 0 bases and 4 bases, with 20 bases remaining between them. Germline CDR1 and CDR2: SGHRS and YFSETQ. The CDR3 covers 17 residues. Here the CDR3 reads CASSLGVGGARIYEQYF. The CDR3 DNA reads as TGCGCCAGCAGCTTGGGGGTCGGGGGAGCAAGGATTTACGAGCAGTACTTC.